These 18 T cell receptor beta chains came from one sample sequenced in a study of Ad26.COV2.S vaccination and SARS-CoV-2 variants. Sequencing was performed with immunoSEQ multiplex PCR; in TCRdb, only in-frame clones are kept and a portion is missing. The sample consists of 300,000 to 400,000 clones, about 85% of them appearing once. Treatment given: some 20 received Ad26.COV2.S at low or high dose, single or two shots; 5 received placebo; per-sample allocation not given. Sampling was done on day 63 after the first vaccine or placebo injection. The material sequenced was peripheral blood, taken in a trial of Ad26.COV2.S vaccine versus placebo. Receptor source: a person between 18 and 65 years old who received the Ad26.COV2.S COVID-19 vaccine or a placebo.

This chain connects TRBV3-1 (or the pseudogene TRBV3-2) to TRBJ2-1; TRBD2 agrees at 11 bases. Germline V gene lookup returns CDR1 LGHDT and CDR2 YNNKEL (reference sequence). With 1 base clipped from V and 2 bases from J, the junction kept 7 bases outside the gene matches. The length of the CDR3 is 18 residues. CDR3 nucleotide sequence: TGTGCCAGCAGCCAAGTCCTAGCGGGAGGCCTCGCCTACAATGAGCAGTTCTTC. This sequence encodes CASSQVLAGGLAYNEQFF.

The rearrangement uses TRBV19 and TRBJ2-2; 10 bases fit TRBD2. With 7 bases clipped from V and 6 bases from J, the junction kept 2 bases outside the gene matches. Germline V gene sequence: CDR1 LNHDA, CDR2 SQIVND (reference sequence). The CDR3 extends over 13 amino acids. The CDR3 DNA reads TGTGCCAGTACCGGACTAGCGGCCGGGGAGCTGTTTTTT. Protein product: CASTGLAAGELFF.

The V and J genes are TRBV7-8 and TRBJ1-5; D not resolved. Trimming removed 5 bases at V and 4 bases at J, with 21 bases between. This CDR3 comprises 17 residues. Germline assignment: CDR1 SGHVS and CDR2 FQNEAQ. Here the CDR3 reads CASSPHQRRLDNQPQHF. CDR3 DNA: TGTGCCAGCAGCCCACACCAAAGACGGCTAGATAATCAGCCCCAGCATTTT.

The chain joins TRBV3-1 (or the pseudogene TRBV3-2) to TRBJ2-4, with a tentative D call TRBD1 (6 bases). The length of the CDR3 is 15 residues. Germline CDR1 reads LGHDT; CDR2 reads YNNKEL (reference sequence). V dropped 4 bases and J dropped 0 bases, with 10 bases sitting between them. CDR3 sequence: CASSPDSLAKNIQYF. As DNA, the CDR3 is TGTGCCAGCAGCCCGGACAGTTTAGCCAAAAACATTCAGTACTTC.

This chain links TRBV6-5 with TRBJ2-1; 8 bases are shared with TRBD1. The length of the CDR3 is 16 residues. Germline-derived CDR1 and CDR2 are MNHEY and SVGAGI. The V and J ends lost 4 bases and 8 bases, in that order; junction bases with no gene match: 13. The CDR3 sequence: CASSSLRNTGGHEQFF. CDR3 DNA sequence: TGTGCCAGCAGTTCCCTCCGCAATACAGGGGGGCATGAGCAGTTCTTC.

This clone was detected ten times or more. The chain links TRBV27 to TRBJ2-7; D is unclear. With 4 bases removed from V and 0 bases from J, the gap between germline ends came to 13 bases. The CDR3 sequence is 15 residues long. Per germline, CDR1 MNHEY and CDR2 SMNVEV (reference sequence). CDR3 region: CASSSTMGSSYEQYF. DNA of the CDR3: TGTGCCAGCAGTTCCACGATGGGCAGCTCCTACGAGCAGTACTTC.

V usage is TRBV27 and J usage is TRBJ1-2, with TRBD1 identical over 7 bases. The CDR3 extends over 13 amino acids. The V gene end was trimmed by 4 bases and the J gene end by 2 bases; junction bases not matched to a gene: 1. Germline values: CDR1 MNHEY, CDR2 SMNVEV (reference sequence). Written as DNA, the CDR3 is TGTGCCAGCAGTTCGACAGGGAACTATGGCTACACCTTC. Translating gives CASSSTGNYGYTF.

The CDR3 DNA reads as TGTGCCAGTAGTATAGAGGGACTAGGCTTACAGTTCTTC. It specifies CASSIEGLGLQFF. The V and J genes are TRBV19 and TRBJ2-1, with 8 bases matching TRBD2. The V gene's germline CDR1 is LNHDA and CDR2 SQIVND (reference sequence). V lost 0 bases, J lost 13 bases, and 5 bases stayed unmatched. The CDR3 runs to 13 residues.

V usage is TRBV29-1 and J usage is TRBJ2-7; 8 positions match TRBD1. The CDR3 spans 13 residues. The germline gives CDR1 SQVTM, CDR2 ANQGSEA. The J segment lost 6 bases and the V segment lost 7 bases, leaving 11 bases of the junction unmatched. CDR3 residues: CSGRDRGYGEQYF. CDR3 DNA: TGCAGCGGCAGAGACAGGGGATATGGCGAGCAGTACTTC.

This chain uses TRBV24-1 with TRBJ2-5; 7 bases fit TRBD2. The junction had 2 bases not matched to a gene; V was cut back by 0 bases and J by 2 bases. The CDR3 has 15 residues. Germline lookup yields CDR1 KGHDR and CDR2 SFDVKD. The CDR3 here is CATSDLSGGQETQYF. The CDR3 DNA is TGTGCCACCAGTGATTTGTCGGGGGGACAAGAGACCCAGTACTTC.

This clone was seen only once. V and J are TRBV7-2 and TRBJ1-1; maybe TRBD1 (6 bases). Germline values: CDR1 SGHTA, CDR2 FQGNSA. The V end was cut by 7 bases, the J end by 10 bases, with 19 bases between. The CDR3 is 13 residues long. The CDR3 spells CASTRRGGPRAFF. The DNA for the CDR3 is TGTGCCAGCACCAGACGGGGGGGCCCTCGAGCTTTCTTT.

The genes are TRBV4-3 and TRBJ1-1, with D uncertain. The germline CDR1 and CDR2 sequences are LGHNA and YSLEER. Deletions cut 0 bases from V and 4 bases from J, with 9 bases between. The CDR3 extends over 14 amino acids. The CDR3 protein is CASSQEVRLTEAFF. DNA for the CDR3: TGCGCCAGCAGCCAAGAAGTGCGTCTCACTGAAGCTTTCTTT.

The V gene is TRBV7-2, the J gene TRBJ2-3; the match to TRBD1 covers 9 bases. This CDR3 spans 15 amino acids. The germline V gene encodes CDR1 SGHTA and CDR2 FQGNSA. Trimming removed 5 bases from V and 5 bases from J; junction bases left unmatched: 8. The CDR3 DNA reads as TGTGCCAGCAGCGTTTTACAGGGGGCCGGAGATACGCAGTATTTT. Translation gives CASSVLQGAGDTQYF.

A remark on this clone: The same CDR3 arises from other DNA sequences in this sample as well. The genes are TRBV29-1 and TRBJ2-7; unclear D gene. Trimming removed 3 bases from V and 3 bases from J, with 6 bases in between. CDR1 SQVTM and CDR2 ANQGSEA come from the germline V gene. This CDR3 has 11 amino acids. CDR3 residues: CSVDRGYEQYF. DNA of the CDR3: TGCAGCGTTGACAGAGGCTACGAGCAGTACTTC.

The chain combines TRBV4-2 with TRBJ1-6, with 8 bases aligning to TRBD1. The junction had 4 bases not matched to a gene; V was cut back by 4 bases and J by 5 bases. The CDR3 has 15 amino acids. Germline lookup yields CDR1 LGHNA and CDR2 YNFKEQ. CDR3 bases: TGTGCCAGCAGCCCCGGGACAGGTCATAATTCACCCCTCCACTTT. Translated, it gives CASSPGTGHNSPLHF.

CDR3 loop: CASSFQGANTGELFF. In DNA, the CDR3 is TGTGCCAGCAGTTTTCAGGGGGCGAACACCGGGGAGCTGTTTTTT. The rearrangement joins TRBV28 to TRBJ2-2, with 7 bases lining up with TRBD1. The CDR3 is made up of 15 amino acids. Trimming at V came to 3 bases and at J to 0 bases, leaving 1 base not matched to a gene. CDR1 is MDHEN and CDR2 is SYDVKM in the germline V gene.

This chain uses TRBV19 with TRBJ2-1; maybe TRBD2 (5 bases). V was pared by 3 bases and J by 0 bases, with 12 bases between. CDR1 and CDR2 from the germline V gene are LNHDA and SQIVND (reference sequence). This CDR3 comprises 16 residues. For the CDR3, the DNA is TGTGCCAGTAGTATGGAACCCGGGGTCTCCTACAATGAGCAGTTCTTC. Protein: CASSMEPGVSYNEQFF.

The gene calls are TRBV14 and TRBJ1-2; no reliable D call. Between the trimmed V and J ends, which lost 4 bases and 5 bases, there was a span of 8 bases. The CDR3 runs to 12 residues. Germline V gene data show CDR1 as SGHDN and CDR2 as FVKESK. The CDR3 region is CASSPDGYGYTF. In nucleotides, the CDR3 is TGTGCCAGCAGCCCCGACGGGTATGGCTACACCTTC.